These 27 T cell receptor beta chains originate from one sample sequenced in a study of Ad26.COV2.S vaccination and SARS-CoV-2 variants. Treatment reported: about 20 received Ad26.COV2.S at low or high dose, single or two shots; 5 received placebo; per-sample allocation not given. Sampling happened 63 days after the first vaccine or placebo injection. Sequencing used immunoSEQ multiplex PCR; TCRdb keeps in-frame clones, though not all of them. Among about 350,000 clones, around 84% were seen once, and the ten largest hold less than 4%. The sample here was peripheral blood, taken in a trial of Ad26.COV2.S vaccine versus placebo. The receptors were gathered from a person aged 18 to 65 who received the Ad26.COV2.S COVID-19 vaccine or a placebo.

The J gene is TRBJ1-5, the V gene TRBV7-9, with D possibly matching TRBD1 (5 bases). V was trimmed by 5 bases and J by 4 bases, leaving 12 bases between them. The CDR3 loop spans 14 amino acids. CDR1 is SEHNR and CDR2 is FQNEAQ in the germline V gene (reference sequence). This chain's CDR3 is CASSPRGGNQPQHF. CDR3 in DNA: TGTGCCAGCAGCCCTCGTGGGGGAAATCAGCCCCAGCATTTT.

This chain links TRBV5-4 with TRBJ2-7; TRBD2 matches 9 bases. Germline CDR1 SGHNT, CDR2 YYREEE (reference sequence). Germline trimming cut 4 bases from V and 4 bases from J; bases unmatched to any gene: 9. This CDR3 spans 15 amino acids. In DNA form, the CDR3 reads TGTGCCAGCAGCCATATAGCGGGAGTAGGGTACGAGCAGTACTTC. Translating it yields CASSHIAGVGYEQYF.

The chain carries TRBV19 and TRBJ1-5; TRBD1 agrees at 9 bases. V shed 4 bases and J 9 bases; nucleotides not matched to a gene: 13. This CDR3 region has 16 residues. The V gene's germline CDR1 is LNHDA and CDR2 SQIVND (reference sequence). This CDR3 is CASSTVGTGNFRPQHF. The CDR3 nucleotides are TGTGCCAGTAGTACAGTTGGGACAGGGAACTTTCGGCCCCAGCATTTT.

The chain has TRBV10-3 and TRBJ2-5; 7 bases map to TRBD1. The CDR3 loop spans 14 amino acids. Germline CDR1 ENHRY, CDR2 SYGVKD. The V and J ends lost 1 base and 8 bases, in that order; junction bases with no gene match: 7. The CDR3 spells CAISEFPGGSTQYF. CDR3 nucleotides: TGTGCCATCAGTGAGTTCCCAGGGGGATCCACCCAGTACTTC.

This chain uses TRBV3-1 (or the pseudogene TRBV3-2) with TRBJ2-1, with 11 bases that match TRBD2. J was trimmed by 6 bases and V by 0 bases; bases with no gene match: 10. There are 18 residues in the CDR3. Germline values: CDR1 LGHDT, CDR2 YNNKEL (reference sequence). CDR3 amino acids: CASSQELILAGDSNEQFF. The CDR3 coding sequence is TGTGCCAGCAGCCAAGAGCTCATACTAGCGGGAGACTCCAATGAGCAGTTCTTC.

The V gene is TRBV19, the J gene TRBJ1-5; 10 bases match TRBD1. J lost 0 bases, V lost 4 bases, and 9 bases had no gene match. Germline CDR1 is LNHDA and CDR2 is SQIVND (reference sequence). The CDR3 sequence is 18 residues long. The DNA for the CDR3 is TGTGCCAGTAGTACCCCAATCAGGACAGGGGGTAGCAATCAGCCCCAGCATTTT. As protein: CASSTPIRTGGSNQPQHF. Filled out from reference TRBV19 and TRBJ1-5, the complete variable domain reads DGGITQSPKYLFRKEGQNVTLSCEQNLNHDAMYWYRQDPGQGLRLIYYSQIVNDFQKGDIAEGYSVSREKKESFPLTVTSAQKNPTAFYLCASSTPIRTGGSNQPQHFGDGTRLSIL.

The chain carries TRBV6-1 and TRBJ1-1, with a weak D call TRBD1 (5 bases). This CDR3 spans 20 amino acids. CDR1 MNHNS and CDR2 SASEGT come from the germline V gene. V was pared by 4 bases and J by 0 bases, with 27 bases between. CDR3 in DNA: TGTGCCAGCAGTGTATGGCCCTTAGATGCCTCGGGGCTGTTGAACACTGAAGCTTTCTTT. Translation: CASSVWPLDASGLLNTEAFF.

The rearrangement uses TRBV5-1 and TRBJ1-2; 8 bases are shared with TRBD1. This CDR3 has 14 residues. The germline V gene has CDR1 SGHRS and CDR2 YFSETQ. V was pared by 4 bases and J by 1 base, with 3 bases of the junction left unmatched. CDR3 in DNA: TGCGCCAGCAGCCCCGGACAGGGTAACTATGGCTACACCTTC. Translation gives CASSPGQGNYGYTF.

The rearrangement uses TRBV6-5 and TRBJ2-1; 8 bases match TRBD1. This CDR3 region has 13 residues. The germline CDR1 and CDR2 sequences are MNHEY and SVGAGI. Trimming removed 5 bases from V and 7 bases from J; junction bases left unmatched: 4. CDR3 protein: CASSPQGANEQFF. The CDR3, as DNA: TGTGCCAGCAGTCCTCAGGGGGCGAATGAGCAGTTCTTC.

The genes are TRBV2 and TRBJ1-4, with D unresolved. Per the germline V gene, CDR1 is SNHLY and CDR2 is FYNNEI. The CDR3 loop spans 13 amino acids. V lost 0 bases, J lost 10 bases, and 9 bases lay in between. CDR3 in DNA: TGTGCCAGCAGTGAAGCGCCTGGCGGAAAACTGTTTTTT. Translating gives CASSEAPGGKLFF. Variable domain in full (rest from reference TRBV2 and TRBJ1-4): EPEVTQTPSHQVTQMGQEVILRCVPISNHLYFYWYRQILGQKVEFLVSFYNNEISEKSEIFDDQFSVERPDGSNFTLKIRSTKLEDSAMYFCASSEAPGGKLFFGSGTQLSVL.

The chain recombines TRBV7-2 with TRBJ2-7, with D tentatively TRBD1 (5 bases). The V end lost 4 bases, the J end lost 1 base, and 11 bases lay between the germline ends. Germline V gives CDR1 SGHTA, CDR2 FQGNSA. The CDR3 is 14 amino acids. The CDR3 here is CASSSRVGSYEQYF. For the CDR3, the DNA is TGTGCCAGCAGCTCCAGGGTAGGGTCCTACGAGCAGTACTTC.

The genes are TRBV5-1 and TRBJ1-4, with TRBD1 as a possible D gene (6 bases). Trimming pared 4 bases from V and 5 bases from J, leaving 15 bases between. Germline V gives CDR1 SGHRS, CDR2 YFSETQ. The CDR3 is 15 residues long. CDR3 sequence (DNA): TGCGCCAGCAGCGATCAACAGGGATTAAATGAAAAACTGTTTTTT. Amino acid sequence: CASSDQQGLNEKLFF. The full variable domain, in which reference TRBV5-1 and TRBJ1-4 provide the parts outside the CDR3, is KAGVTQTPRYLIKTRGQQVTLSCSPISGHRSVSWYQQTPGQGLQFLFEYFSETQRNKGNFPGRFSGRQFSNSRSEMNVSTLELGDSALYLCASSDQQGLNEKLFFGSGTQLSVL.

This clone is a singleton in its sample. The chain couples TRBV28 to TRBJ1-1; 8 nucleotides align to TRBD1. Germline trimming cut 4 bases from V and 6 bases from J; bases unmatched to any gene: 7. The CDR3 covers 14 residues. Germline CDR1 MDHEN, CDR2 SYDVKM. CDR3 amino acids: CASSWTGRGAEAFF. The CDR3 nucleotides are TGTGCCAGCAGTTGGACAGGGAGGGGTGCTGAAGCTTTCTTT.

The V and J genes are TRBV2 and TRBJ1-2; D is unclear. The germline gives CDR1 SNHLY, CDR2 FYNNEI. The CDR3 is 14 amino acids. V was clipped by 1 base and J by 8 bases, with 14 bases between them. CDR3 amino acids: CASSEVWGMGGYTF. CDR3 sequence (DNA): TGTGCCAGCAGTGAAGTTTGGGGTATGGGAGGCTACACCTTC.

The chain carries TRBV28 and TRBJ1-3, with unresolved D. CDR1 is MDHEN, CDR2 SYDVKM, per germline. The CDR3 sequence is 15 residues long. V lost 3 bases and J lost 0, with 9 bases in between. The CDR3 loop is CASSFSGNSGNTIYF. DNA of the CDR3: TGTGCCAGCAGTTTCTCAGGAAACTCTGGAAACACCATATATTTT.

This sequence joins TRBV9 and TRBJ1-4, with D unresolved. The length of the CDR3 is 15 residues. V gave up 0 bases and J gave up 8 bases, with 14 bases separating them. Per germline, CDR1 SGDLS and CDR2 YYNGEE. The CDR3 bases are TGTGCCAGCAGCGTAGGGAATGGGGTTTACGAAAAACTGTTTTTT. Residues: CASSVGNGVYEKLFF.

CDR3 protein: CASSLGDSYYEQYF. The CDR3 DNA reads TGTGCCAGCAGCTTAGGGGACAGCTACTACGAGCAGTACTTC. The rearrangement links TRBV5-4 to TRBJ2-7; 7 positions match TRBD1. V trimming: 2 bases; J trimming: 3 bases; junction bases outside the gene matches: 5. This CDR3 comprises 14 residues. Germline loops: CDR1 SGHNT, CDR2 YYREEE (reference sequence). Based on the CDR3 plus reference TRBV5-4 and TRBJ2-7, the full variable domain is ETGVTQSPTHLIKTRGQQVTLRCSSQSGHNTVSWYQQALGQGPQFIFQYYREEENGRGNFPPRFSGLQFPNYSSELNVNALELDDSALYLCASSLGDSYYEQYFGPGTRLTVT.

The table lists this clone with a count of one. The V and J genes are TRBV5-4 and TRBJ2-7; a weak D match, TRBD1 (6 bases). Germline loops: CDR1 SGHNT, CDR2 YYREEE (reference sequence). V lost 4 bases to trimming and J lost 2 bases, with 10 bases between them. The CDR3 is made up of 13 amino acids. As DNA, the CDR3 is TGTGCCAGCAGCCGAGACAGGCCCTACGAGCAGTACTTC. As protein: CASSRDRPYEQYF.

This clone was observed at least ten times. V and J are TRBV30 and TRBJ1-6; TRBD1 matches at 8 bases. The CDR3 has 15 amino acids. The trim removed 1 base at V and 10 bases at J, leaving 9 bases unmatched. Looked up from germline, CDR1 is GTSNPN and CDR2 is SVGIG (reference sequence). DNA for the CDR3: TGTGCCTGGAGTGGCAGGACAGGGTTCAACTCACCCCTCCACTTT. Protein product: CAWSGRTGFNSPLHF.

The chain is built from TRBV19 and TRBJ2-6; the D gene is possibly TRBD1 (6 bases). Looked up from germline, CDR1 is LNHDA and CDR2 is SQIVND (reference sequence). V shed 6 bases and J shed 7 bases, with 13 bases lying between them. The CDR3 is made up of 14 amino acids. The CDR3 region has the DNA TGTGCCAGTAGCCCACAGGGAGCAGCCAACGTCCTGACTTTC. It encodes CASSPQGAANVLTF.

The V gene is TRBV21-1, the J gene TRBJ2-5; the DNA was not compared with TRBD1, the D call given in the table. TRBV21-1 is shown as a pseudogene. CDR3 size: 15 residues. The chain's CDR3 is CASSPRDRAGETQYF. CDR3 nucleotide sequence: TGTGCCAGCAGCCCCCGGGACAGGGCCGGAGAGACCCAGTACTTC.

The J gene is TRBJ2-7, the V gene TRBV19; the match to TRBD1 covers 9 bases. J lost 0 bases, V lost 7 bases, and 7 bases had no gene match. Germline V lookup: CDR1 LNHDA, CDR2 SQIVND (reference sequence). This CDR3 is 15 amino acids long. The CDR3 is CASTRDRASSYEQYF. Written as DNA, the CDR3 is TGTGCCAGTACCAGGGACAGGGCAAGCTCCTACGAGCAGTACTTC.

This chain connects TRBV18 to TRBJ2-7; a possible D gene is TRBD1 (5 bases). Trimming removed 4 bases from V and 4 bases from J, with 17 bases in between. Germline V gives CDR1 KGHSH, CDR2 LQKENI. The CDR3 spans 15 residues. The CDR3 protein is CASSLLTALGYEQYF. For the CDR3, the DNA is TGTGCCAGCTCACTTCTGACAGCCCTCGGGTACGAGCAGTACTTC.

DNA of the CDR3: TGTGCCAGCAGTTATATCCGGGCACATAATTCACCCCTCCACTTT. This gives the protein CASSYIRAHNSPLHF. The chain employs TRBV6-2 or TRBV6-3 and TRBJ1-6; no definite D call. Germline CDR1 MNHEY, CDR2 SVGEGT. There are 15 residues in the CDR3. Trimming removed 3 bases at V and 5 bases at J, with 11 bases between.

This clone occurred once. V and J are TRBV5-1 and TRBJ1-4, with 10 bases identical to TRBD1. With V trimmed by 0 bases and J by 6 bases, 8 bases remained unmatched. This CDR3 region has 17 residues. Germline V lookup: CDR1 SGHRS, CDR2 YFSETQ. The CDR3 loop reads CASSLETTGTGDEKLFF. In DNA form, the CDR3 reads TGCGCCAGCAGCTTGGAGACGACCGGGACAGGGGATGAAAAACTGTTTTTT.

J is TRBJ1-2 and V is TRBV9; D is undetermined. CDR1 SGDLS and CDR2 YYNGEE come from the germline V gene. The CDR3 totals 12 residues. Trimming stripped 0 bases from V and 8 bases from J, with 8 bases between. In DNA form, the CDR3 reads TGTGCCAGCAGCGTAGATTTTTACGGCTACACCTTC. This codes for CASSVDFYGYTF.

A few counts support this clone. V gene TRBV14 combines with J gene TRBJ2-5, with a tentative D call TRBD2 (5 bases). Germline CDR1 is SGHDN and CDR2 is FVKESK. There are 17 residues in the CDR3. The V end was cut by 4 bases, the J end by 2 bases, with 20 bases between. The CDR3 nucleotides read TGTGCCAGCAGCCGAATGCCTATAGGACTGAGGCAAGAGACCCAGTACTTC. Amino acid sequence: CASSRMPIGLRQETQYF.